This T cell receptor (beta chain) is drawn from a study of blood T cells in healthy people across ages. Germline loops: CDR1 DFQATT, CDR2 SNEGSKA (reference sequence). This CDR3 spans 17 amino acids. The ends were cut back, 3 bases at V and 0 bases at J, with 19 bases in the middle. A second PCR, run for about 6 to 11 cycles, used a sample-barcoded 5' primer plus a J-beta primer mix. The template-switch adaptor, which had 12 random nucleotides, put a tag on each cDNA molecule. TCRdb reanalysed the 5' RACE reads using MiXCR and keeps one entry per CDR3 protein. The repertoire holds about 1.4 million distinct CDR3 sequences, with roughly 60% as singletons. Each donor supplied approximately 10 milliliters of peripheral blood.

The chain joins TRBV20-1 to TRBJ2-3, with a possible D match to TRBD2 (5 bases). The source material was blood. The origin of this receptor is a man younger than 35 in good health. The CDR3 nucleotides are TGCAGTGCTAGTGGAGGAGTCGCTCGCAGAAGCACAGATACGCAGTATTTT. This translates into CSASGGVARRSTDTQYF.